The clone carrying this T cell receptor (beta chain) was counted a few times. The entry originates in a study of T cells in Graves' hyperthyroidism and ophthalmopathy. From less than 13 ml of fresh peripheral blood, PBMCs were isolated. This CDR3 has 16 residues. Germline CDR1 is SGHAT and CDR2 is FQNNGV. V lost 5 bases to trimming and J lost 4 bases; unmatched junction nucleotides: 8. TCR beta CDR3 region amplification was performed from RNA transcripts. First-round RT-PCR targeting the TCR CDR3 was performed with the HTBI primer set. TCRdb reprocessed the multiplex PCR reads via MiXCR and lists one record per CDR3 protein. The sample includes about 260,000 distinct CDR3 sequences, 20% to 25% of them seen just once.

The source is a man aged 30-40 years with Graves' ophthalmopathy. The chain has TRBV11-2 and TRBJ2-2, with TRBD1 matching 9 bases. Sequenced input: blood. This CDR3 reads CASSPETGGGTGELFF. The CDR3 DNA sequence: TGTGCCAGCAGCCCAGAAACAGGGGGCGGCACCGGGGAGCTGTTTTTT.